The sample holds many counts of the clone carrying this T cell receptor (beta chain). Its antigen is unidentified. The source material, RNA transcripts, was used to amplify TCR beta CDR3 regions. In the first-round RT-PCR of the TCR CDR3, the HTBI primer set was used. In TCRdb, the multiplex PCR reads were re-called with MiXCR into one record per CDR3 protein. The sample has about 540,000 distinct CDR3 sequences, around 46% seen once. The sample comes from a study of T cells in Graves' hyperthyroidism and ophthalmopathy. The study defined stable Graves' hyperthyroidism as no ophthalmopathy progression within 18 months. Those patients with uncontrolled infection, other autoimmune disease, pregnancy or lactation were excluded. CDR3 length: 17 amino acids. V lost 4 bases, J lost 2 bases, and 19 bases lay in between. In germline, CDR1 is SGHKS, CDR2 YYEKEE (reference sequence). General study results and limits: Before onset, by a median of around six months, the model predicted ophthalmopathy.

The sample was peripheral blood or thyroid tissue (not recorded which). The source is a young woman with Graves' hyperthyroidism. This chain connects TRBV5-5 to TRBJ1-5; D is undetermined. The CDR3 nucleotides are TGTGCCAGCAGCCCGGGTGTATGGGAGGAAGGCAATCAGCCCCAGCATTTT. This codes for CASSPGVWEEGNQPQHF.